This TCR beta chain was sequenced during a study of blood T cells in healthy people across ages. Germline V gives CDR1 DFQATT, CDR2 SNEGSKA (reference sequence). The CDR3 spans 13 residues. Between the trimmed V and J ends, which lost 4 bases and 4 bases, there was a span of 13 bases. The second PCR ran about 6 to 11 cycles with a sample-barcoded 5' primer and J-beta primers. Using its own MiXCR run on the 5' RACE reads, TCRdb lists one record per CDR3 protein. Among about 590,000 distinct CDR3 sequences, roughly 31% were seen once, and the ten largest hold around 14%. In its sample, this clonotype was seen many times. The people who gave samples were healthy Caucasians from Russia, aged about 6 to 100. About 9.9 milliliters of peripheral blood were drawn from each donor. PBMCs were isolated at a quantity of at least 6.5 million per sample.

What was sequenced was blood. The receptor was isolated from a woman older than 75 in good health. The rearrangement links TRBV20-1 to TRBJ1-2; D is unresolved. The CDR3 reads CSATPPDLYGYTF. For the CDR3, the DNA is TGCAGTGCTACCCCACCGGACCTCTATGGCTACACCTTC.